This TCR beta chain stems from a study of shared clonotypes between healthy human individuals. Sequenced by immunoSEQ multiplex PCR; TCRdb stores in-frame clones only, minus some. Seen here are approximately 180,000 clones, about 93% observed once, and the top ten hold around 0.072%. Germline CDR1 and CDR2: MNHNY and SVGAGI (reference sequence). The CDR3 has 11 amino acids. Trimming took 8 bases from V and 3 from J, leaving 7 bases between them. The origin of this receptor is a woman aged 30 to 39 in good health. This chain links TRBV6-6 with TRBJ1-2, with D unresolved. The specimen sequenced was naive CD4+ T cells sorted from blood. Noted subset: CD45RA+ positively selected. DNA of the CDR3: TGTGCCAGCTCGGAAGACTATGGCTACACCTTC. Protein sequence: CASSEDYGYTF.